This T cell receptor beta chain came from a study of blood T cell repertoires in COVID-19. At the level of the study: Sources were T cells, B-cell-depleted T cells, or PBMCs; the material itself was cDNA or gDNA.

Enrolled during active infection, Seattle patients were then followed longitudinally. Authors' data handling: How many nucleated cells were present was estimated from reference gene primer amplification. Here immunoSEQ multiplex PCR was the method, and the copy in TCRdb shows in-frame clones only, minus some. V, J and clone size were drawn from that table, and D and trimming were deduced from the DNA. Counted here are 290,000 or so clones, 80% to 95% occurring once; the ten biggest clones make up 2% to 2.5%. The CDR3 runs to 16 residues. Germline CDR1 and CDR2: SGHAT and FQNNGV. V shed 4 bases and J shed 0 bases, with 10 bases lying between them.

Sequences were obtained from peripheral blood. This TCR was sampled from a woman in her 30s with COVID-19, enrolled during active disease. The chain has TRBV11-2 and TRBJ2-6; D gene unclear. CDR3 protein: CASSSQTLSGANVLTF. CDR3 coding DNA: TGTGCCAGCAGCTCTCAGACTCTCTCTGGGGCCAACGTCCTGACTTTC. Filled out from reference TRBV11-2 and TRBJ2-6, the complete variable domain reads EAGVAQSPRYKIIEKRQSVAFWCNPISGHATLYWYQQILGQGPKLLIQFQNNGVVDDSQLPKDRFSAERLKGVDSTLKIQPAKLEDSAVYLCASSSQTLSGANVLTFGAGSRLTVL.